A single sample gave rise to the 24 T cell receptor beta chains below, sequenced in a study of graft-versus-host responses after intestinal transplantation. Co-plated with some 200,000 CFSE-labeled responder cells were some 200,000 irradiated, violet-dye-labeled stimulator cells. Profiled with immunoSEQ multiplex PCR; TCRdb holds only in-frame clones, not every one. The top ten hold around 2.9% of the sample, which has around 9,000 clones, 30% to 35% seen once. The source was alloreactive CD8+ T cells from a mixed lymphocyte reaction culture, collected before transplantation. The subset here: CFSE-low proliferating T cells sorted from approximately 6-day pre-transplant mixed lymphocyte reaction (GvH or HvG direction). All receptors come from a human patient who was an organ donor for intestinal transplantation.

CDR3 region: CASSEGPAGYNEQFF. The CDR3 nucleotides read TGTGCCAGCAGTGAAGGTCCAGCGGGGTACAATGAGCAGTTCTTC. The chain recombines TRBV6-1 with TRBJ2-1; TRBD2 agrees at 7 bases. Germline CDR1 is MNHNS and CDR2 is SASEGT. CDR3 length: 15 amino acids. The J segment lost 4 bases and the V segment lost 1 base, leaving 4 bases of the junction unmatched.

This clone was found a few times. The rearrangement uses TRBV27 and TRBJ1-2, with D perhaps matching TRBD1 (6 bases). Trimming stripped 5 bases from V and 2 bases from J, with 9 bases between. Germline V gene data show CDR1 as MNHEY and CDR2 as SMNVEV (reference sequence). The CDR3 is 13 amino acids. CDR3 region: CASSPQGNYGYTF. The CDR3 DNA is TGTGCCAGCAGTCCCCAGGGGAACTATGGCTACACCTTC.

CDR3 DNA: TGTGCCAGCAGCCCGGGGGGACACGGAAGGACGCAGTATTTT. Translated, it gives CASSPGGHGRTQYF. The V gene is TRBV11-3, the J gene TRBJ2-3, with a tentative D call TRBD2 (7 bases). The ends were cut back, 5 bases at V and 9 bases at J, with 18 bases in the middle. CDR3 length equals 14 residues. CDR1 is SGHNT and CDR2 is YENEEA in the germline V gene.

J is TRBJ2-2 and V is TRBV28; 10 nucleotides agree with TRBD2. In germline, CDR1 is MDHEN, CDR2 SYDVKM. The CDR3 spans 16 residues. V was pared by 4 bases and J by 5 bases, with 7 bases of the junction left unmatched. The CDR3 sequence is CASSSPAGGPTGELFF. The CDR3 DNA reads as TGTGCCAGCAGTTCACCAGCGGGAGGGCCGACCGGGGAGCTGTTTTTT.

The chain recombines TRBV5-6 with TRBJ2-7, with 8 bases matching TRBD1. The CDR3 length is 13 residues. Trimming at V came to 3 bases and at J to 7 bases, leaving 6 bases not matched to a gene. The germline CDR1 and CDR2 sequences are SGHDT and YYEEEE. The CDR3 nucleotides read TGTGCCAGCAGCTCGCAGGGGGCGCAGGAGCAGTACTTC. Its translation is CASSSQGAQEQYF.

By proportion, this clone is large. The J gene is TRBJ1-1, the V gene TRBV5-1; no clear D gene. Germline CDR1 reads SGHRS; CDR2 reads YFSETQ. The CDR3 contains 12 residues. V shed 2 bases and J shed 4 bases, with 6 bases lying between them. In DNA form, the CDR3 reads TGCGCCAGCAGCTTTACGGGCACTGAAGCTTTCTTT. Protein product: CASSFTGTEAFF. The variable domain in full, completed from reference TRBV5-1 and TRBJ1-1, reads KAGVTQTPRYLIKTRGQQVTLSCSPISGHRSVSWYQQTPGQGLQFLFEYFSETQRNKGNFPGRFSGRQFSNSRSEMNVSTLELGDSALYLCASSFTGTEAFFGQGTRLTVV.

DNA of the CDR3: TGCGCCAGCAGCCAGCTAGCGGGAGGGGGCAATGAGCAGTTCTTC. Its protein is CASSQLAGGGNEQFF. The rearrangement joins TRBV4-3 to TRBJ2-1; 12 bases agree with TRBD2. Germline assignment: CDR1 LGHNA and CDR2 YSLEER. The ends lost 3 bases at V and 6 bases at J; junction bases unmatched: 3. CDR3 length equals 15 residues.

CDR3 DNA sequence: TGTGCCAGCTCACGAACCCCCGGGGGGACAGGGGCCCCCAAAAACATTCAGTACTTC. The encoded protein is CASSRTPGGTGAPKNIQYF. The chain uses TRBV18 and TRBJ2-4; 10 bases line up with TRBD1. V shed 4 bases and J 2 bases; nucleotides not matched to a gene: 14. The germline V gene encodes CDR1 KGHSH and CDR2 LQKENI. The CDR3 spans 19 residues.

This rearrangement joins TRBV28 to TRBJ2-7, with 10 positions matching TRBD1. Unmatched junction bases numbered 6, after V lost 5 bases and J lost 5 bases. There are 14 residues in the CDR3. CDR1 is MDHEN, CDR2 SYDVKM, per germline. CDR3 in DNA: TGTGCCAGCAGTCATGACAGGGGGCTCGACGAGCAGTACTTC. Amino acid sequence: CASSHDRGLDEQYF.

This clone was seen only a few times. The junction departs from the called germline gene at one end, perhaps through a read error. V gene TRBV5-8 combines with J gene TRBJ2-7, with D maybe TRBD1 (6 bases). The germline V gene has CDR1 SGHTS and CDR2 YDEGEE. The CDR3 runs 14 residues. CDR3 bases: TGCGCCAGCAGCCAAGAACTTCAGGGGTACGAGCAGTACTTC. As protein: CASSQELQGYEQYF.

This clone has more than one count but fewer than ten. The rearrangement joins TRBV5-6 to TRBJ1-2; D may be TRBD1 (5 bases). This CDR3 region has 15 residues. V was trimmed by 2 bases and J by 4 bases, leaving 15 bases between them. Germline CDR1 reads SGHDT; CDR2 reads YYEEEE. DNA for the CDR3: TGTGCCAGCAGCTTTCCGGGGGTGGGAGCCTATGGCTACACCTTC. Its translation is CASSFPGVGAYGYTF.

The chain links TRBV28 to TRBJ2-7; 8 nucleotides agree with TRBD2. The DNA end favors TRBJ2-1, so the J call may be wrong. The CDR3 is 14 residues long. Germline-derived CDR1 and CDR2 are MDHEN and SYDVKM. The CDR3 spells CASSLYGRVNEQFF. In nucleotides, the CDR3 is TGTGCCAGCAGTTTATACGGGAGGGTCAACGAGCAGTTCTTC.

This clone was found a few times. The CDR3 DNA sequence: TGTGCCTGGAGTGGGGGGGTGGACTATGGCTACACCTTC. It encodes CAWSGGVDYGYTF. The genes are TRBV30 and TRBJ1-2; D is possibly TRBD1 (5 bases). This CDR3 region has 13 residues. V was trimmed by 1 base and J by 3 bases, leaving 9 bases between them. Germline CDR1 and CDR2: GTSNPN and SVGIG (reference sequence).

The V and J genes are TRBV4-3 and TRBJ1-1; tentatively, D is TRBD1 (5 bases). This CDR3 has 13 amino acids. Germline V CDR1 and CDR2: LGHNA, YSLEER. V lost 3 bases, J lost 8 bases, and 13 bases lay in between. CDR3: CASSQPQATEAFF. Written as DNA, the CDR3 is TGCGCCAGCAGCCAGCCACAGGCAACCGAAGCTTTCTTT.

J is TRBJ2-7 and V is TRBV5-8, with unresolved D. Germline loops: CDR1 SGHTS, CDR2 YDEGEE. The V end was cut by 4 bases, the J end by 3 bases, with 14 bases between. There are 14 residues in the CDR3. CDR3 region: CASSIYSVYYEQYF. As DNA, the CDR3 is TGTGCCAGCAGCATATACTCCGTCTACTACGAGCAGTACTTC.

The chain joins TRBV6-1 to TRBJ2-1; D remains ambiguous. Germline-derived CDR1 and CDR2 are MNHNS and SASEGT. The V end was cut by 11 bases, the J end by 0 bases, with 14 bases between. The CDR3 is 14 residues long. CDR3 DNA sequence: TGTGCCGGAGCGACTTTTGACTCCTACAATGAGCAGTTCTTC. Translating gives CAGATFDSYNEQFF.

The chain employs TRBV9 and TRBJ1-2; 7 bases agree with TRBD1. CDR1 is SGDLS, CDR2 YYNGEE, per germline. This CDR3 spans 14 amino acids. Trimming at V came to 7 bases and at J to 3 bases, leaving 9 bases not matched to a gene. CDR3 residues: CASRSQGGHYGYTF. Written as DNA, the CDR3 is TGTGCCAGCCGATCCCAGGGGGGTCACTATGGCTACACCTTC.

This clone was picked up a small number of times. The chain combines TRBV6-6 with TRBJ1-1, with no clear D. This CDR3 is 12 amino acids long. V dropped 5 bases and J dropped 1 base, with 5 bases sitting between them. Germline CDR1 is MNHNY and CDR2 is SVGAGI (reference sequence). For the CDR3, the DNA is TGTGCCAGCAGTGGGCGGAACACTGAAGCTTTCTTT. Its translation: CASSGRNTEAFF.

This chain connects TRBV11-3 to TRBJ2-1, with TRBD2 identical over 10 bases. The germline V gene encodes CDR1 SGHNT and CDR2 YENEEA. The CDR3 sequence is 15 residues long. The trim removed 5 bases at V and 6 bases at J, leaving 7 bases unmatched. CDR3 DNA: TGTGCCAGCAGCCTGCGAGCGGGGGGGGGCAATGAGCAGTTCTTC. Protein: CASSLRAGGGNEQFF.

This clone is deemed medium-sized. The chain links TRBV6-5 to TRBJ1-1; D is unresolved. Germline V gene lookup returns CDR1 MNHEY and CDR2 SVGAGI. V lost 3 bases and J 1 base, leaving 15 bases between the germline ends. The CDR3 has 16 residues. The CDR3 sequence: CASSYPSGLRNTEAFF. In DNA form, the CDR3 reads TGTGCCAGCAGTTATCCTTCGGGGTTGCGGAACACTGAAGCTTTCTTT.

This clone came up a few times. The rearrangement joins TRBV15 to TRBJ2-7; TRBD1 matches at 10 bases. After removal of 0 bases from V and 5 bases from J, the junction contained 28 bases not matched to a gene. The CDR3 length is 23 residues. In germline, CDR1 is LNHNV, CDR2 YYDKDF (reference sequence). The CDR3 loop is CATSRDRDQGLRAGQGWLNEQYF. The DNA for the CDR3 is TGTGCCACCAGCAGAGATCGCGATCAGGGGCTGAGGGCGGGACAGGGGTGGTTAAACGAGCAGTACTTC.

This clone has more than one count but fewer than ten. The chain uses TRBV27 and TRBJ2-7; D might be TRBD1 (5 bases). Trimming shortened V by 6 bases and J by 2 bases, and 11 bases separated the two germline ends. CDR1 and CDR2 from the germline V gene are MNHEY and SMNVEV (reference sequence). The length of the CDR3 is 13 residues. The CDR3 nucleotides read TGTGCCAGCAGAACAGGAGCCGCCTACGAGCAGTACTTC. It codes for CASRTGAAYEQYF.

V is TRBV21-1 and J is TRBJ2-7; the DNA was not used to check the table's D call, TRBD2. TRBV21-1 is a documented pseudogene. The CDR3 loop spans 15 amino acids. The CDR3 DNA reads TGTGCCAGCAGCAAAGCTTGCGGGAGGGATGCCGAGCAGTACTTC. The encoded protein is CASSKACGRDAEQYF.

V usage is TRBV28 and J usage is TRBJ1-1; D is possibly TRBD1 (5 bases). The germline CDR1 and CDR2 sequences are MDHEN and SYDVKM. V was trimmed by 4 bases and J by 3 bases, leaving 18 bases between them. This CDR3 region has 16 residues. The CDR3: CASSYSQRGGDTEAFF. In DNA form, the CDR3 reads TGTGCCAGCAGTTACTCACAAAGAGGAGGGGACACTGAAGCTTTCTTT.